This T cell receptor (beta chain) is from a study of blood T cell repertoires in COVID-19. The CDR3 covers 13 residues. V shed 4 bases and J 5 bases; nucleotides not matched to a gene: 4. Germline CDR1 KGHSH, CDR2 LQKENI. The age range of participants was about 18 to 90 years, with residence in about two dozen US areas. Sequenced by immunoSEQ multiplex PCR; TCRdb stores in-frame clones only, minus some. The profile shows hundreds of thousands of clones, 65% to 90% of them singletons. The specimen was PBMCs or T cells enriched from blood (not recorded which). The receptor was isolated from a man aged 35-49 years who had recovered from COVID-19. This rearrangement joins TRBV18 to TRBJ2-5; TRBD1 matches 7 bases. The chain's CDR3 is CASSRDSEETQYF. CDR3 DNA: TGTGCCAGCTCACGGGACAGCGAGGAGACCCAGTACTTC. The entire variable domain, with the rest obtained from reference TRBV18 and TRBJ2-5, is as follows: NAGVMQNPRHLVRRRGQEARLRCSPMKGHSHVYWYRQLPEEGLKFMVYLQKENIIDESGMPKERFSAEFPKEGPSILRIQQVVRGDSAAYFCASSRDSEETQYFGPGTRLLVL.